The 8 T cell receptor beta chains listed next were all sequenced from one sample in a study of identical twins. TCRdb reanalysed the 5' RACE reads using MiXCR and keeps one entry per CDR3 protein. The data contain 450,000 to 650,000 distinct CDR3 sequences, approximately 9.6% of them seen just once; the ten biggest clones take up 2.5% to 3.5%. The sample was also reused in another study, on yellow fever vaccine responses in identical twins.

The sample was PBMCs. These receptors were obtained from a woman between 18 and 30 years old in good health.

This clonotype was recorded a few times. The rearrangement joins TRBV6-5 to TRBJ2-7; 7 nucleotides line up with TRBD2. Germline V CDR1 and CDR2: MNHEY, SVGAGI. V trimming: 2 bases; J trimming: 3 bases; junction bases outside the gene matches: 7. The CDR3 length is 15 residues. The CDR3 nucleotides read TGTGCCAGCAGTTACAGTCGGGAGGTTAACTACGAGCAGTACTTC. As protein: CASSYSREVNYEQYF.

This clonotype has ten or more counts. This chain uses TRBV20-1 with TRBJ2-4; 9 bases line up with TRBD1. CDR3 length equals 13 residues. J was trimmed by 8 bases and V by 6 bases; bases with no gene match: 8. Germline V gives CDR1 DFQATT, CDR2 SNEGSKA (reference sequence). The CDR3 loop reads CSALGTGNDIQYF. In DNA form, the CDR3 reads TGCAGTGCCCTAGGGACAGGGAATGACATTCAGTACTTC.

The chain employs TRBV11-1 and TRBJ2-1, with 10 bases lining up with TRBD2. Germline CDR1 SGHAT, CDR2 FQDESV (reference sequence). The CDR3 has 18 amino acids. The J segment lost 3 bases and the V segment lost 1 base, leaving 9 bases of the junction unmatched. CDR3 sequence reads: CASSLGGLAGDFYNEQFF. CDR3 in DNA: TGTGCCAGCAGCTTAGGTGGTCTAGCGGGAGACTTCTACAATGAGCAGTTCTTC.

This clonotype came up many times. The CDR3 sequence is CSARDVPRQGISYNEQFF. For the CDR3, the DNA is TGCAGTGCTAGAGATGTCCCTCGACAGGGTATATCCTACAATGAGCAGTTCTTC. The rearrangement uses TRBV20-1 and TRBJ2-1; 7 bases are a match to TRBD1. V lost 0 bases to trimming and J lost 1 base; unmatched junction nucleotides: 12. The CDR3 extends over 18 amino acids. CDR1 is DFQATT, CDR2 SNEGSKA, per germline (reference sequence).

The gene calls are TRBV28 and TRBJ2-6, with 11 bases aligning to TRBD1. This CDR3 comprises 18 residues. The V gene end was trimmed by 5 bases and the J gene end by 0 bases; junction bases not matched to a gene: 6. Looked up from germline, CDR1 is MDHEN and CDR2 is SYDVKM. CDR3 sequence reads: CASSDSGQGVSGANVLTF. For the CDR3, the DNA is TGTGCCAGCAGTGACTCGGGACAGGGGGTCTCTGGGGCCAACGTCCTGACTTTC.

There are a few counts of this clonotype. CDR3 residues: CATSRDITLEGTGLTDTQYF. The CDR3 nucleotides read TGTGCCACCAGCAGAGATATAACCCTTGAGGGGACAGGGCTGACAGATACGCAGTATTTT. This chain uses TRBV15 with TRBJ2-3; 9 bases are a match to TRBD1. Germline CDR1 reads LNHNV; CDR2 reads YYDKDF (reference sequence). The CDR3 is 20 residues long. V shed 0 bases and J 3 bases; nucleotides not matched to a gene: 16.

The gene calls are TRBV4-2 and TRBJ1-2; TRBD1 might be the D (5 bases). The CDR3 covers 12 residues. The germline V gene encodes CDR1 LGHNA and CDR2 YNFKEQ. V lost 2 bases and J lost 14, with 15 bases in between. This CDR3 reads CASSQPGGARTF. The CDR3 DNA sequence: TGTGCCAGCAGCCAACCTGGAGGGGCTAGGACCTTC.

This clonotype was counted a few times. This chain uses TRBV6-2 or TRBV6-3 with TRBJ2-1, with 9 nucleotides matching TRBD2. The CDR3 totals 14 residues. Germline V gene data show CDR1 as MNHEY and CDR2 as SVGEGT. J was trimmed by 16 bases and V by 0 bases; bases with no gene match: 10. The CDR3 region is CASSYSGGRVPSFF. The DNA of the CDR3 is TGTGCCAGCAGTTACTCAGGCGGGAGGGTCCCGAGCTTCTTC.